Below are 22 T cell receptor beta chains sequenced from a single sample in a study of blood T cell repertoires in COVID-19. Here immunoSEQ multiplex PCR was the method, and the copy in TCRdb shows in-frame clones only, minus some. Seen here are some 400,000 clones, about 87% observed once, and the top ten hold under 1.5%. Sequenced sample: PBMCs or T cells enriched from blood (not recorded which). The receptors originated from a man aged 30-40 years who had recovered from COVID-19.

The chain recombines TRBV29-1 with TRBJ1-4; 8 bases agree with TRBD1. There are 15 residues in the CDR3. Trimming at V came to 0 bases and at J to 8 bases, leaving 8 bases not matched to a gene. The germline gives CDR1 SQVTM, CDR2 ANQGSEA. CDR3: CSVEDLGQGEEKLFF. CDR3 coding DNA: TGCAGCGTTGAAGATCTTGGACAGGGAGAAGAAAAACTGTTTTTT.

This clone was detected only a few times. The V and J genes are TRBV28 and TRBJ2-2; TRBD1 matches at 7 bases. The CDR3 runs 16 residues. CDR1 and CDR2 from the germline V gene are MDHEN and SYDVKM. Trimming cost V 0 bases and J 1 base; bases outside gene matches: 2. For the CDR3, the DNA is TGTGCCAGCAGTTTATGGGACAGGATGAACACCGGGGAGCTGTTTTTT. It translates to CASSLWDRMNTGELFF.

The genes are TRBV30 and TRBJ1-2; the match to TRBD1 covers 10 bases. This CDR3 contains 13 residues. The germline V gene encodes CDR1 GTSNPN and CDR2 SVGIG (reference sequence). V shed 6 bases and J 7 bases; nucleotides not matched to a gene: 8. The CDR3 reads CACSGQGLGGYTF. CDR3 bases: TGTGCCTGCTCGGGACAGGGGCTAGGTGGCTACACCTTC.

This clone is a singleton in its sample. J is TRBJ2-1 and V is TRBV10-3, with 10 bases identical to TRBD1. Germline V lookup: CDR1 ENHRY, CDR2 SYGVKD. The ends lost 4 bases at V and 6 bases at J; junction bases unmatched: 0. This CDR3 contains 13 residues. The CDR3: CAISGQGANEQFF. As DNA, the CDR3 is TGTGCCATCAGTGGACAGGGGGCCAATGAGCAGTTCTTC.

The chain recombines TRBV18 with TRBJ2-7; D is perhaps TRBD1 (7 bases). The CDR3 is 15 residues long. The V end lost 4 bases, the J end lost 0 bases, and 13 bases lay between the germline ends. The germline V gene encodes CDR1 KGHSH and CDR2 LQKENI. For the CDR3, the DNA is TGTGCCAGCTCACGGGCAGGGGGGAACTCCTACGAGCAGTACTTC. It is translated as CASSRAGGNSYEQYF.

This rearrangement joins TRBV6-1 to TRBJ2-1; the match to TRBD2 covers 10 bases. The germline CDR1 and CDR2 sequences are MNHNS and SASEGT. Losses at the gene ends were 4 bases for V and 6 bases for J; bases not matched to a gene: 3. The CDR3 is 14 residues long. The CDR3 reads CASSGAGGLNEQFF. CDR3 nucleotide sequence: TGTGCCAGCAGTGGAGCGGGGGGGCTCAATGAGCAGTTCTTC.

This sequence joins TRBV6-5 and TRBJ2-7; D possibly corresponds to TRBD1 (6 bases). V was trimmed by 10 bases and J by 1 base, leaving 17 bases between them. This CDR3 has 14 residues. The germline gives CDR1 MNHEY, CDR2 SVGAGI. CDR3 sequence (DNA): TGTGCCACAACCGGGACACCCTGGTCCTACGAGCAGTACTTC. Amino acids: CATTGTPWSYEQYF.

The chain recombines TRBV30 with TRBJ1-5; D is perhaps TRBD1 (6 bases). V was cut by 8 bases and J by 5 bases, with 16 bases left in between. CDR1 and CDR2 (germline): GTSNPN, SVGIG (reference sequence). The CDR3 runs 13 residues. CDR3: CAGGQSGDQPQHF. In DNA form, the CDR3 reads TGTGCCGGAGGACAGTCCGGAGATCAGCCCCAGCATTTT.

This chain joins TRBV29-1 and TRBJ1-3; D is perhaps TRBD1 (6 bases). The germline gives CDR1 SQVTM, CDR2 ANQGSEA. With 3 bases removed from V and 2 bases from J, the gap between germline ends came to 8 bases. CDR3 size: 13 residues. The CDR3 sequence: CSVDYRAGNTIYF. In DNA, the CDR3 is TGCAGCGTTGACTACAGGGCTGGAAACACCATATATTTT.

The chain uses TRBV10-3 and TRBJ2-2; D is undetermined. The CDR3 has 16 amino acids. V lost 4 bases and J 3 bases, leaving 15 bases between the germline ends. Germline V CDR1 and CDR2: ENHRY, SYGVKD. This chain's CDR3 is CAISGPDSDYTGELFF. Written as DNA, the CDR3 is TGTGCCATCAGTGGGCCAGACTCGGATTACACCGGGGAGCTGTTTTTT.

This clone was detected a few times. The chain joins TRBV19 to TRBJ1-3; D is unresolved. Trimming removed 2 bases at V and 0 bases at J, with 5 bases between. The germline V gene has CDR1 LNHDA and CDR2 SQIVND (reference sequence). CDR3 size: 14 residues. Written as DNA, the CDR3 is TGTGCCAGTAGTATAACAAACTCTGGAAACACCATATATTTT. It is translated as CASSITNSGNTIYF.

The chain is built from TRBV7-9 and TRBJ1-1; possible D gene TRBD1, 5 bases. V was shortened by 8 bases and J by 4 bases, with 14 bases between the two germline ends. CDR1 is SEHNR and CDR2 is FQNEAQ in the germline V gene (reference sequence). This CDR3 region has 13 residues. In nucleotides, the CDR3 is TGTGCCAGCTGCGATATTAGGGGCACTGAAGCTTTCTTT. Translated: CASCDIRGTEAFF. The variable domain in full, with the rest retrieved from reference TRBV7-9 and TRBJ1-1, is DTGVSQNPRHKITKRGQNVTFRCDPISEHNRLYWYRQTLGQGPEFLTYFQNEAQLEKSRLLSDRFSAERPKGSFSTLEIQRTEQGDSAMYLCASCDIRGTEAFFGQGTRLTVV.

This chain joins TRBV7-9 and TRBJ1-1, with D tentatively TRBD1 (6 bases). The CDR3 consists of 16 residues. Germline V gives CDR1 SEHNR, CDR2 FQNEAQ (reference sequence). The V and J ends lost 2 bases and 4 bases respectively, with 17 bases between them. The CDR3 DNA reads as TGTGCCAGCAGCTTACCCTCTGGGGGCGGTGGCACTGAAGCTTTCTTT. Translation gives CASSLPSGGGGTEAFF.

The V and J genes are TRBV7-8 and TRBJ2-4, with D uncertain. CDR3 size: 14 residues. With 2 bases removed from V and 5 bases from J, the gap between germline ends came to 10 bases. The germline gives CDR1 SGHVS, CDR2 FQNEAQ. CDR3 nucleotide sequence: TGTGCCAGCAGCTTACCCTACCGTGAAAACATTCAGTACTTC. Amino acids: CASSLPYRENIQYF.

CDR3: CASRFVEGGPSRGRKNTEAFF. The CDR3 DNA sequence: TGTGCAAGTCGCTTTGTCGAAGGGGGTCCGTCTCGGGGCCGAAAGAACACTGAAGCTTTCTTT. The V gene is TRBV12-2, the J gene TRBJ1-1; the table calls TRBD1, which could not be checked here. TRBV12-2 is listed as a pseudogene. The CDR3 consists of 21 residues.

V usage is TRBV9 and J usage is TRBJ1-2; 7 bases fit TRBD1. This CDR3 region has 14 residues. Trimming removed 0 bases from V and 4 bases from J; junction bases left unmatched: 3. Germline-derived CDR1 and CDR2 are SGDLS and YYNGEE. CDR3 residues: CASSVGGQIYGYTF. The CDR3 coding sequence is TGTGCCAGCAGCGTAGGGGGACAGATCTATGGCTACACCTTC.

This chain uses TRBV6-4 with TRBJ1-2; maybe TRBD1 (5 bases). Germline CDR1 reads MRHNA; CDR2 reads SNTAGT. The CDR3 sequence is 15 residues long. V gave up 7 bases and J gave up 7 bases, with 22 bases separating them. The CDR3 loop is CASTPDTNLRSGYTF. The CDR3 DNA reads TGTGCCAGCACTCCGGACACTAACCTGAGGAGTGGCTACACCTTC.

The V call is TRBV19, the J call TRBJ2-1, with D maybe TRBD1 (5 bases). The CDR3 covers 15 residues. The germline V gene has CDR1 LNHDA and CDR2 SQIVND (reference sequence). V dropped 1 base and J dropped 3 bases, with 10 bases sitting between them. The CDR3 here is CASSIAGQVYNEQFF. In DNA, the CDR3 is TGTGCCAGTAGTATAGCAGGGCAGGTCTACAATGAGCAGTTCTTC.

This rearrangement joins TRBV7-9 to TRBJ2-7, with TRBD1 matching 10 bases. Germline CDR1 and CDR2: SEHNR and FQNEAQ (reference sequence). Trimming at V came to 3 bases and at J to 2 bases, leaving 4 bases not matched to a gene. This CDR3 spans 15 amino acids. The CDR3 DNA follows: TGTGCCAGCAGCTTGGGACAGGGGTTAGCCTACGAGCAGTACTTC. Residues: CASSLGQGLAYEQYF.

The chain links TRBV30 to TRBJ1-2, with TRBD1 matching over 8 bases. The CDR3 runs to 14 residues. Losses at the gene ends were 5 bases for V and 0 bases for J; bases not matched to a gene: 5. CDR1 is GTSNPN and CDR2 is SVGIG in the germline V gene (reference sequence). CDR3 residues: CAWYRGFPNYGYTF. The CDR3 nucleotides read TGTGCCTGGTACAGGGGGTTCCCTAACTATGGCTACACCTTC.

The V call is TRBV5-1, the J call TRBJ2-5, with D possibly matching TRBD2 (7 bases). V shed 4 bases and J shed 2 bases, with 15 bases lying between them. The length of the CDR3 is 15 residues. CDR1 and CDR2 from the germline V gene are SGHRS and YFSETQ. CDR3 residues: CASSLNGGRQETQYF. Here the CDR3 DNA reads TGCGCCAGCAGCCTGAACGGGGGGCGGCAAGAGACCCAGTACTTC.

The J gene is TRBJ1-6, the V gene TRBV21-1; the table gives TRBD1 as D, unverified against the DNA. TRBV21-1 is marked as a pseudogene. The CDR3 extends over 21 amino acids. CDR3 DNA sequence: TGTGCCAGCAGCAAACTACCGCAGTTCAAAACAGTCCTAAACCCCTTTTCACCCCTCCACTTT. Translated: CASSKLPQFKTVLNPFSPLHF.